This TCR beta chain came from a study of graft-versus-host responses after intestinal transplantation. General observations from the study: Early post-transplant HvG declines showed an association with peak circulating GvH clone levels.

As regards this clone: Antigen specificity is unknown.

Sequencing was performed with immunoSEQ multiplex PCR; in TCRdb, only in-frame clones are kept and a portion is missing. The table has nearly 95,000 clones, 93% seen once. The clonotype comes from a human donor who received an intestinal transplant. This sample comprised unstimulated CD8+ T cells sorted from spleen or lymph node cells, obtained before intestinal transplant.

CDR3 in amino acids: CASGIRENTEAFF. DNA for the CDR3: TGTGCCAGCGGGATCAGGGAGAACACTGAAGCTTTCTTT. V gene TRBV2 combines with J gene TRBJ1-1, with D tentatively TRBD1 (5 bases). Trimming removed 8 bases at V and 1 base at J, with 11 bases between. Germline CDR1 and CDR2: SNHLY and FYNNEI. There are 13 residues in the CDR3.